This T cell receptor (beta chain) was captured in a study of OX40 agonist ivuxolimab in advanced cancers. Study-level results: Averaged across samples, CD8+ T cells carried more expanded clones than CD4+ did.

Deletions cut 3 bases from V and 4 bases from J, with 19 bases between. The germline gives CDR1 SGDLS, CDR2 YYNGEE. This CDR3 comprises 16 residues. Profiled with immunoSEQ multiplex PCR; TCRdb holds only in-frame clones, not every one. The sample includes under 95,000 clones, more than 85% of them seen just once. Blood specimens came from baseline, cycle 4 day 1, and cycle 7 day 1. This clone appeared a few times. Its antigen is not known. The input for sequencing was CD4+ or CD8+ T cells sorted from blood, taken in a trial of the OX40 agonist ivuxolimab. The chain joins TRBV9 to TRBJ2-5, with a possible D match to TRBD2 (6 bases). This sequence was found in an adult with an advanced solid tumor such as melanoma, head and neck, liver or kidney cancer. This CDR3 reads CASSAGETSGGETQYF. CDR3 nucleotide sequence: TGTGCCAGCAGCGCGGGTGAGACTAGTGGAGGAGAGACCCAGTACTTC.